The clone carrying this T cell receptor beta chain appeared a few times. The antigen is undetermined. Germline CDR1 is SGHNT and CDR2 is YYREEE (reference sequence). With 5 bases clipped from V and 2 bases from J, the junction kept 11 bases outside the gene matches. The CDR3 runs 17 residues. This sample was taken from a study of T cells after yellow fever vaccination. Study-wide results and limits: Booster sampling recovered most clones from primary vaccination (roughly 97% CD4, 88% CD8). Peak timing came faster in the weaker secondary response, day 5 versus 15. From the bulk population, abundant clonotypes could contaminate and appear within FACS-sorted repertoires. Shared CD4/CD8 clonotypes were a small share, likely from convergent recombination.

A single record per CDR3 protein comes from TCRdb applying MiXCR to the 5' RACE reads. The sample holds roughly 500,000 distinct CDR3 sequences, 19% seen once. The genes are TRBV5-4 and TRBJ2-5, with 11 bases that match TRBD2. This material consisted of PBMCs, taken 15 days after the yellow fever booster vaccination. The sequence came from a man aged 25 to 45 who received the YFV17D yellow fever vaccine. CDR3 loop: CASRATLLAGEQETQYF. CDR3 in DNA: TGTGCCAGCAGGGCCACCCTACTAGCGGGAGAACAAGAGACCCAGTACTTC. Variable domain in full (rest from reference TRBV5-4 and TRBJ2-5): ETGVTQSPTHLIKTRGQQVTLRCSSQSGHNTVSWYQQALGQGPQFIFQYYREEENGRGNFPPRFSGLQFPNYSSELNVNALELDDSALYLCASRATLLAGEQETQYFGPGTRLLVL.